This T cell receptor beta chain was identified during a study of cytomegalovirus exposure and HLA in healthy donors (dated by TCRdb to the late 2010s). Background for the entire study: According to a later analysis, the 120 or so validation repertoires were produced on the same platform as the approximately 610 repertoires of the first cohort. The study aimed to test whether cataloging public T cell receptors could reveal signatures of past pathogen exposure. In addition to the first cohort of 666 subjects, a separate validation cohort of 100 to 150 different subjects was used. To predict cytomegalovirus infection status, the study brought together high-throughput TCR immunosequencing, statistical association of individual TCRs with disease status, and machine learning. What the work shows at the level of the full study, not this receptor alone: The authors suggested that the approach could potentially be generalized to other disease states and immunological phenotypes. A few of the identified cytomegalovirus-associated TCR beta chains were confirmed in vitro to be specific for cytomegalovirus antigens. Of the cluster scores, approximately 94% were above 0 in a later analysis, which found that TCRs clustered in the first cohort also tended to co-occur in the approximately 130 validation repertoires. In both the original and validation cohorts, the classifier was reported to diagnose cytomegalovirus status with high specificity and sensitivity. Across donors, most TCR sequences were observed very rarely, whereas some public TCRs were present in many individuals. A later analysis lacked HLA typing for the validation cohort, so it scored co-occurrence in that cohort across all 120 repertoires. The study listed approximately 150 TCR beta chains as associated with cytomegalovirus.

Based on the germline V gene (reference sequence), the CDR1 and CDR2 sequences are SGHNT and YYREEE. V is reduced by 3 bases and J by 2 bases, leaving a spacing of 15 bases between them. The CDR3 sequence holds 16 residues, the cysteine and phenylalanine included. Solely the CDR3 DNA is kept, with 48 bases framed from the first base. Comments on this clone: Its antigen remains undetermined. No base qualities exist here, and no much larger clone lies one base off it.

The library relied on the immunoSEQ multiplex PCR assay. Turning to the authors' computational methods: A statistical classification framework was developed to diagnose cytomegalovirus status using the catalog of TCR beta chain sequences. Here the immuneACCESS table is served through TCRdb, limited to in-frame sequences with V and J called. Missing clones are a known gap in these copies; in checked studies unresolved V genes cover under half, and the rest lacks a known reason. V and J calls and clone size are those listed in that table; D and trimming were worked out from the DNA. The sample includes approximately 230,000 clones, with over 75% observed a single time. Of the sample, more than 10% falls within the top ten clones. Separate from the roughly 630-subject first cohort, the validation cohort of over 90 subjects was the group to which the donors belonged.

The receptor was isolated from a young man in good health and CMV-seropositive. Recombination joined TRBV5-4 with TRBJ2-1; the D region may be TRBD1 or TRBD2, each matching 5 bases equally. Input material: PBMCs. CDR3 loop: CASSSTGTETYNEQFF. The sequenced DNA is TGTGCCAGCAGCTCGACCGGGACGGAAACCTACAATGAGCAGTTCTTC.